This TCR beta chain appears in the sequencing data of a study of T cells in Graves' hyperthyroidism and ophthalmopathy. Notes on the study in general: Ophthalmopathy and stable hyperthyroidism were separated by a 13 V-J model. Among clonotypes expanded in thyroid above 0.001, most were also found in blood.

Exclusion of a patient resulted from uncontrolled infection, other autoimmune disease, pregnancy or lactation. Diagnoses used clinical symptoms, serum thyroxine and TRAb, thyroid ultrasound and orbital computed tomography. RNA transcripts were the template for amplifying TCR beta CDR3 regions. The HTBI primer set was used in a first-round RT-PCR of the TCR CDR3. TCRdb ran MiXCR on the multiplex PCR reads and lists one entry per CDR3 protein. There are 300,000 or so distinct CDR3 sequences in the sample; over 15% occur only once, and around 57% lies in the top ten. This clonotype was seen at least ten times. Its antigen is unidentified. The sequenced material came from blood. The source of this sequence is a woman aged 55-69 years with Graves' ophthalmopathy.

CDR3: CASSAPGGSGGSSYNEQFF. CDR3 coding DNA: TGTGCCAGCAGCGCCCCTGGGGGTAGCGGGGGGAGCTCCTACAATGAGCAGTTCTTC. This chain uses TRBV11-2 with TRBJ2-1; 10 nucleotides agree with TRBD2. The CDR3 sequence is 19 residues long. J gave up 0 bases and V 5 bases, and 13 bases lay outside the gene matches. CDR1 and CDR2 (germline): SGHAT, FQNNGV.